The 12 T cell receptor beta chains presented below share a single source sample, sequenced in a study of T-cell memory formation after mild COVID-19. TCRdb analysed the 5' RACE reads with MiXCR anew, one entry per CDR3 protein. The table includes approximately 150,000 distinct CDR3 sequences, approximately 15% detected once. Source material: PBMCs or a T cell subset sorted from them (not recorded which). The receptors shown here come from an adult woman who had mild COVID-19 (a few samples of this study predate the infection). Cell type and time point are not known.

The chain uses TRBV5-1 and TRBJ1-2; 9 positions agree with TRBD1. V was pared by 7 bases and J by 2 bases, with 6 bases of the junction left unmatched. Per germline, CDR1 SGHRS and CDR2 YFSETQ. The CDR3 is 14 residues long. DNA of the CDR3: TGCGCCAGCTCCCGGGACAGGGAGAACTATGGCTACACCTTC. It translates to CASSRDRENYGYTF.

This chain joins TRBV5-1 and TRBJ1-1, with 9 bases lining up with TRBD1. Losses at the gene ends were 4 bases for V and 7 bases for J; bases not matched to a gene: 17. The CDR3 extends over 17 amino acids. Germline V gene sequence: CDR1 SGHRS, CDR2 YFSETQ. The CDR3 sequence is CASSLRTGAPMGSEAFF. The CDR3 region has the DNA TGCGCCAGCAGCCTACGGACAGGGGCCCCCATGGGGAGTGAAGCTTTCTTT.

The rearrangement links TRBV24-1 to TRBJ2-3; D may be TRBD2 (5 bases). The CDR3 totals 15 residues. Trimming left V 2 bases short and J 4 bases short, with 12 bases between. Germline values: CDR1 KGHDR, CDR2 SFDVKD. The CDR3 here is CATSDSVREPDTQYF. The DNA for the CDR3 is TGTGCCACCAGTGATTCGGTGAGGGAACCAGATACGCAGTATTTT.

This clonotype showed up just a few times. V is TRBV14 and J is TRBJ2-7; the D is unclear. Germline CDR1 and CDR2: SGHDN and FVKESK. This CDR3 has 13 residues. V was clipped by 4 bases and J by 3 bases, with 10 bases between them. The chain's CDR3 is CASSPGPVYEQYF. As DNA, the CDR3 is TGTGCCAGCAGCCCCGGGCCAGTCTACGAGCAGTACTTC.

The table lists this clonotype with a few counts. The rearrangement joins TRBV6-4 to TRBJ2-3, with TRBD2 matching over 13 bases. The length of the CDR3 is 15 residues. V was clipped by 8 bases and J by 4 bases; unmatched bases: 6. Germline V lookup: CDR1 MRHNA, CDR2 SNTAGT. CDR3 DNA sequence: TGTGCCAGCGCCAGGACTAGCGGGAGTGCAGATACGCAGTATTTT. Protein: CASARTSGSADTQYF.

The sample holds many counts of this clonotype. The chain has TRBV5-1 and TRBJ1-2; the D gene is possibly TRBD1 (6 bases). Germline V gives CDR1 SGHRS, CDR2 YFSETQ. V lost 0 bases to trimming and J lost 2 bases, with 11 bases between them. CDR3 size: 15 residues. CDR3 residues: CASSLEAGANYGYTF. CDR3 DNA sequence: TGCGCCAGCAGCTTGGAGGCAGGGGCCAACTATGGCTACACCTTC.

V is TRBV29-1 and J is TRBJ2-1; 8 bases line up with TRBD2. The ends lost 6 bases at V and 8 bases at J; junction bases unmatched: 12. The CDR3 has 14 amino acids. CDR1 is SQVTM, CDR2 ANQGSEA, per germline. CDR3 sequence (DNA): TGCAGCGTCAACGGGAGGGCCTTGGCGGATGAGCAGTTCTTC. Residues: CSVNGRALADEQFF.

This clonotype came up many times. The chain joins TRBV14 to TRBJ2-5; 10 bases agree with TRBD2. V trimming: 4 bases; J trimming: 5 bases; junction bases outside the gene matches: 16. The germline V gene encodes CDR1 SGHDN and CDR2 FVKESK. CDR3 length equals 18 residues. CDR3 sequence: CASSPRASGSAGGETQYF. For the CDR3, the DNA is TGTGCCAGCAGCCCTAGGGCTAGCGGGAGCGCCGGTGGGGAGACCCAGTACTTC.

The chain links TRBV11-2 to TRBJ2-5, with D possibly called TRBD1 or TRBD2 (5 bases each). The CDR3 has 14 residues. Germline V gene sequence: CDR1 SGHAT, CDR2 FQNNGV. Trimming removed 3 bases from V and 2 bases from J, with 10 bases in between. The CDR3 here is CASSLNGAQETQYF. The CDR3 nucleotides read TGTGCCAGCAGCTTGAACGGGGCTCAAGAGACCCAGTACTTC.

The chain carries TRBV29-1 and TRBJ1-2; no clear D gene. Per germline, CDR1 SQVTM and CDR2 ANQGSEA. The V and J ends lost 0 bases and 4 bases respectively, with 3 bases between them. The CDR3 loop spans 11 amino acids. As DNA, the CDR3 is TGCAGCGTTGAAGAGACCTATGGCTACACCTTC. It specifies CSVEETYGYTF.

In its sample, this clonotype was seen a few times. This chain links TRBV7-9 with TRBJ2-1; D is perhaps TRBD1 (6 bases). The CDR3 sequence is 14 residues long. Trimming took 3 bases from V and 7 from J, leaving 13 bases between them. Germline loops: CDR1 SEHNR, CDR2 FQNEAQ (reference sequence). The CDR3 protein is CASSFPPQGNEQFF. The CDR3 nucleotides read TGTGCCAGCAGCTTCCCCCCACAGGGAAATGAGCAGTTCTTC. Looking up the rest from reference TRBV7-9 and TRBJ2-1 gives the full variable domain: DTGVSQNPRHKITKRGQNVTFRCDPISEHNRLYWYRQTLGQGPEFLTYFQNEAQLEKSRLLSDRFSAERPKGSFSTLEIQRTEQGDSAMYLCASSFPPQGNEQFFGPGTRLTVL.

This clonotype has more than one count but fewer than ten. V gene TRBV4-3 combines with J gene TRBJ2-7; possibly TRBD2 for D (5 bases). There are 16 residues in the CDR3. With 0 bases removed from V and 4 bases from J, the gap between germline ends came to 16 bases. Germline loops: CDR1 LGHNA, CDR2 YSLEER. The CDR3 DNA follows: TGCGCCAGCAGCCAAGATGGTGGGAGAAATGCGTACGAGCAGTACTTC. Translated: CASSQDGGRNAYEQYF.